These T cell receptor beta chains were read from a single sample in a study of blood T cells in healthy people across ages. TCRdb called the 5' RACE reads again in MiXCR, with one record for every CDR3 protein. The table lists about 1.7 million distinct CDR3 sequences, 28% of them singletons. Sample: blood. The receptor set was obtained from a woman aged 25 to 39 in good health. Each CDR3 is given without its conserved first and last residue. Only some rows state a clone size, as once, few, many or a class for expanded clones.

CDR3 protein	CDR3 length	J gene	V gene	clone size
ASSRGGISTGELF	13	TRBJ2-2	TRBV4-1	few
ASSAGGSAYNEQY	13	TRBJ2-4	TRBV12-3/TRBV12-4	NA
SARGWGGQPQH	11	TRBJ1-5	TRBV20-1	NA
ASSYTGVWSYNEQF	14	TRBJ2-1	TRBV7-2	NA
ASSLGGGLPYEQY	13	TRBJ2-7	TRBV12-3/TRBV12-4	NA
ASSQDRTLVFEQF	13	TRBJ2-1	TRBV4-1	NA
ASGYTAKHNQPQH	13	TRBJ1-5	TRBV6-2/TRBV6-3	NA
ASSGTGGRSSEQY	13	TRBJ2-7	TRBV9	many
ASSFSRSYGYGYT	13	TRBJ1-2	TRBV5-6	NA
ASSPSWGANNSPLH	14	TRBJ1-6	TRBV2	NA
ASSTRGSGTDTQY	13	TRBJ2-3	TRBV7-9	NA
ASSFLAGNPEAF	12	TRBJ1-1	TRBV5-1	NA
ASSYQNTEAF	10	TRBJ1-1	TRBV6-6	many
ASSLTGGTGKGYGYT	15	TRBJ1-2	TRBV7-3	few
AGSSAIGGGFGKNIQY	16	TRBJ2-4	TRBV28	NA
ASGSSGRRNEQF	12	TRBJ2-1	TRBV6-6	few
SVRGSGGPYTQY	12	TRBJ2-3	TRBV29-1	few
ASSLGEVGGPQETQY	15	TRBJ2-5	TRBV7-3	few
ASTDADSRTDTQY	13	TRBJ2-3	TRBV5-1	NA
ASSIPGQVLTDTQY	14	TRBJ2-3	TRBV21-1	NA
ASSTGRTNEQF	11	TRBJ2-1	TRBV6-6	NA
SASIGSSYEQY	11	TRBJ2-7	TRBV20-1	many
ASRPTGAIAYEQY	13	TRBJ2-7	TRBV28	many
SASGVRLTSTDTQY	14	TRBJ2-3	TRBV20-1	NA
ASSRGTGETYEQY	13	TRBJ2-7	TRBV14	NA
ASKSPAGGTYEQY	13	TRBJ2-7	TRBV28	NA
ATSDPGRLSQSDTQY	15	TRBJ2-3	TRBV24-1	NA
ASSPYNIIQGHEQY	14	TRBJ2-7	TRBV7-9	few
ASSVDRAETQY	11	TRBJ2-5	TRBV11-2	many
ASSLRGRVGLETQY	14	TRBJ2-5	TRBV27	NA
ASSSQGFSYEQY	12	TRBJ2-7	TRBV7-2	many
ASSQIRGARYEQY	13	TRBJ2-7	TRBV5-1	NA
ASRTYTGRIKYNEQF	15	TRBJ2-1	TRBV14	many
ASRSGQLNEQF	11	TRBJ2-1	TRBV28	many
ASSLRPNSPLH	11	TRBJ1-6	TRBV3-1	few
ASSEGLAGAHTDTQY	15	TRBJ2-3	TRBV2	NA
ASQGLAGGNEQY	12	TRBJ2-4	TRBV7-2	NA
ANSKAGQGADEQY	13	TRBJ2-7	TRBV18	few
ASSLQSNQPQH	11	TRBJ1-5	TRBV6-1	many
ASSPSGVQGTQY	12	NA	TRBV3-1	NA
ASSWVEAPYEQY	12	TRBJ2-7	TRBV28	once
ASSDEGNGYT	10	TRBJ1-2	TRBV10-2	NA
AISLLASYEQY	11	TRBJ2-7	TRBV10-3	many
AWSAGQKGYGYT	12	TRBJ1-2	TRBV30	NA
ASSLEAGLVDEQY	13	NA	TRBV12-3/TRBV12-4	NA
ASSSGQGDGSPLH	13	TRBJ1-6	TRBV5-1	few
SAHRTGPQETQY	12	TRBJ2-5	TRBV20-1	many
ASSHDRSGLQF	11	TRBJ2-1	TRBV12-3/TRBV12-4	few
ASSLTPAGDTDTQY	14	TRBJ2-3	TRBV5-1	NA
ASISTGVGERF	11	TRBJ2-2	TRBV28	NA
ASSLEVPGELF	11	TRBJ2-2	TRBV28	NA
ASSFTAGTQY	10	TRBJ2-5	TRBV27	few
SARVGSTEAF	10	TRBJ1-1	TRBV20-1	NA
ASTPFLQGSEQY	12	NA	TRBV5-1	few
ASSPKPLGEKLF	12	TRBJ1-4	TRBV18	NA
ASSLPRDTPGANVLT	15	TRBJ2-6	TRBV7-2	NA
ASSRLRGCEQY	11	TRBJ2-7	TRBV14	NA